The 21 T cell receptor beta chains reported below all come from one sample, sequenced in a study of T cells in Graves' hyperthyroidism and ophthalmopathy. Amplified TCR beta CDR3 regions came from RNA transcripts. When the TCR CDR3 underwent first-round RT-PCR, the HTBI primer set was used. In TCRdb, the multiplex PCR reads were re-called with MiXCR into one record per CDR3 protein. Of roughly 380,000 distinct CDR3 sequences listed, 14% were seen once; the top ten hold roughly 11%. Sequencing was done on a sample of blood. These receptors all stem from an older woman with Graves' hyperthyroidism.

The rearrangement joins TRBV15 to TRBJ2-3; 8 bases align to TRBD1. CDR3 length: 14 residues. The germline CDR1 and CDR2 sequences are LNHNV and YYDKDF (reference sequence). Unmatched junction bases numbered 5, after V lost 9 bases and J lost 0 bases. The DNA for the CDR3 is TGTGCCACTCAGACAGGGGCTAGCACAGATACGCAGTATTTT. It yields the protein CATQTGASTDTQYF. Complete variable domain (other parts from reference TRBV15 and TRBJ2-3): DAMVIQNPRYQVTQFGKPVTLSCSQTLNHNVMYWYQQKSSQAPKLLFHYYDKDFNNEADTPDNFQSRRPNTSFCFLDIRSPGLGDTAMYLCATQTGASTDTQYFGPGTRLTVL.

This clonotype was seen at least ten times. CDR3 nucleotide sequence: TGTGCCAGCAGCGCGGGACTAGCGCCCTACAATGAGCAGTTCTTC. Translating gives CASSAGLAPYNEQFF. The chain carries TRBV7-3 and TRBJ2-1; 10 bases agree with TRBD2. The CDR3 runs to 15 residues. Germline V gene sequence: CDR1 SGHTA, CDR2 FQGTGA. J lost 2 bases, V lost 5 bases, and 3 bases had no gene match.

The rearrangement uses TRBV7-2 and TRBJ1-1; maybe TRBD1 (5 bases). With 2 bases removed from V and 0 bases from J, the gap between germline ends came to 19 bases. Germline V CDR1 and CDR2: SGHTA, FQGNSA. The length of the CDR3 is 18 residues. CDR3 amino acids: CASSLRRDGRGMNTEAFF. The CDR3 nucleotides are TGTGCCAGCAGCTTAAGGCGGGACGGGCGGGGAATGAACACTGAAGCTTTCTTT.

In this sample, this clonotype turned up many times. The gene calls are TRBV7-9 and TRBJ2-3; tentatively, D is TRBD1 or TRBD2 (5 bases each). V was clipped by 5 bases and J by 6 bases, with 15 bases between them. Germline CDR1 is SEHNR and CDR2 is FQNEAQ (reference sequence). The CDR3 is 14 amino acids. The CDR3: CASSPRGAGDTQYF. As DNA, the CDR3 is TGTGCCAGCAGCCCCCGGGGAGCAGGGGATACGCAGTATTTT.

This sequence joins TRBV14 and TRBJ2-4; D ambiguous. CDR3 size: 14 residues. Trimming took off 3 bases at V and 14 bases at J, with 20 bases between the two ends. Germline V CDR1 and CDR2: SGHDN, FVKESK. The CDR3 loop is CASSHRRTPIPKYF. CDR3 DNA: TGTGCCAGCAGCCACCGGCGGACCCCGATCCCAAAGTACTTC. Full variable domain (outside the CDR3, taken from reference TRBV14 and TRBJ2-4): EAGVTQFPSHSVIEKGQTVTLRCDPISGHDNLYWYRRVMGKEIKFLLHFVKESKQDESGMPNNRFLAERTGGTYSTLKVQPAELEDSGVYFCASSHRRTPIPKYFGAGTRLSVL.

The sample holds many counts of this clonotype. The gene calls are TRBV29-1 and TRBJ2-4; 8 bases map to TRBD1. Looked up from germline, CDR1 is SQVTM and CDR2 is ANQGSEA. The V and J ends lost 6 bases and 8 bases, in that order; junction bases with no gene match: 9. This CDR3 contains 13 residues. This chain's CDR3 is CSVDAEDRDIQYF. Here the CDR3 DNA reads TGCAGCGTCGACGCGGAGGACAGGGACATTCAGTACTTC.

This clonotype was seen many times. The V and J genes are TRBV2 and TRBJ1-2, with 8 bases that match TRBD1. The CDR3 is 12 amino acids. From germline, CDR1 is SNHLY and CDR2 FYNNEI. Trimming took 7 bases from V and 7 from J; bases not matched to a gene: 5. In DNA form, the CDR3 reads TGTGCCAGCACAACCCAGGGGGCTGGCTACACCTTC. This translates into CASTTQGAGYTF.

This clonotype was counted at least ten times. This CDR3 is CASSPEGTVLSYEQYF. In nucleotides, the CDR3 is TGTGCCAGCTCACCCGAAGGGACTGTGCTCTCCTACGAGCAGTACTTC. V is TRBV18 and J is TRBJ2-7, with TRBD2 as a possible D gene (6 bases). The CDR3 is made up of 16 amino acids. The germline V and J ends were trimmed by 3 bases and 0 bases, with 15 bases remaining between them. Germline CDR1 reads KGHSH; CDR2 reads LQKENI.

This clonotype was seen repeatedly, ten times or more. The chain carries TRBV11-3 and TRBJ1-2, with D maybe TRBD1 (6 bases). The CDR3 runs 13 residues. Germline V gives CDR1 SGHNT, CDR2 YENEEA. V lost 5 bases and J lost 5, with 12 bases in between. The DNA of the CDR3 is TGTGCCAGCAGCACGTTCAGGGGTTATGGCTACACCTTC. Translating it yields CASSTFRGYGYTF.

Many counts were recorded for this clonotype. The chain links TRBV11-2 to TRBJ2-4; D not resolved. With 0 bases removed from V and 7 bases from J, the gap between germline ends came to 13 bases. The CDR3 runs to 15 residues. Per the germline V gene, CDR1 is SGHAT and CDR2 is FQNNGV. The CDR3 sequence is CASSLDLEGANIQYF. The CDR3 nucleotides are TGTGCCAGCAGCTTAGATCTTGAAGGTGCGAACATTCAGTACTTC.

This clonotype came up many times. The V call is TRBV11-2, the J call TRBJ1-1; a weak D match, TRBD1 (6 bases). The ends were cut back, 5 bases at V and 5 bases at J, with 15 bases in the middle. The germline V gene encodes CDR1 SGHAT and CDR2 FQNNGV. This CDR3 has 14 residues. Here the CDR3 DNA reads TGTGCCAGCAGCCCGCGGACAGTCTATACTGAAGCTTTCTTT. This translates into CASSPRTVYTEAFF.

This chain connects TRBV25-1 to TRBJ2-7; D is ambiguous. V lost 3 bases and J lost 4, with 7 bases in between. Germline V gene lookup returns CDR1 MGHDK and CDR2 SYGVNS. This CDR3 has 12 amino acids. CDR3 protein: CASSDSVYEQYF. CDR3 in DNA: TGTGCCAGCAGTGATAGTGTTTACGAGCAGTACTTC.

V gene TRBV30 combines with J gene TRBJ2-7; 7 bases are a match to TRBD1. Trimming removed 2 bases from V and 3 bases from J; junction bases left unmatched: 4. In germline, CDR1 is GTSNPN, CDR2 SVGIG (reference sequence). This CDR3 region has 13 residues. CDR3 sequence reads: CAWSRRQGYEQYF. Written as DNA, the CDR3 is TGTGCCTGGAGTCGGAGACAGGGCTACGAGCAGTACTTC.

The V gene is TRBV6-1, the J gene TRBJ2-3, with 7 bases aligning to TRBD1. In germline, CDR1 is MNHNS, CDR2 SASEGT. Trimming took 4 bases from V and 0 from J; bases not matched to a gene: 1. This CDR3 has 14 residues. The CDR3 DNA reads as TGTGCCAGCAGTGGACAGGGAAGCACAGATACGCAGTATTTT. It yields the protein CASSGQGSTDTQYF.

The chain uses TRBV6-4 and TRBJ1-2; D is undetermined. V lost 0 bases and J 7 bases, leaving 18 bases between the germline ends. This CDR3 contains 16 residues. The germline gives CDR1 MRHNA, CDR2 SNTAGT. The CDR3 region is CASSDSIVAAKGGYTF. For the CDR3, the DNA is TGTGCCAGCAGTGACTCGATCGTCGCAGCGAAGGGTGGCTACACCTTC.

This clonotype was found many times. The chain couples TRBV12-3 or TRBV12-4 to TRBJ2-5; D is possibly TRBD1 (6 bases). This CDR3 has 12 amino acids. Between the trimmed V and J ends, which lost 8 bases and 5 bases, there was a span of 12 bases. CDR3 bases: TGTGCCAGCCAGGGGACCGGGGAGACCCAGTACTTC. This gives the protein CASQGTGETQYF.

V is TRBV6-2 or TRBV6-3 and J is TRBJ2-7; TRBD1 is a possible D gene (6 bases). Germline values: CDR1 MNHEY, CDR2 SVGEGT. The CDR3 covers 15 residues. Trimming stripped 1 base from V and 3 bases from J, with 13 bases between. The CDR3 loop reads CASSYLDSRSYEQYF. The CDR3 DNA sequence: TGTGCCAGCAGTTACTTGGACAGTAGAAGCTACGAGCAGTACTTC.

This clonotype was recorded at least ten times. The chain uses TRBV20-1 and TRBJ2-7, with TRBD2 identical over 8 bases. This CDR3 spans 15 amino acids. Per the germline V gene, CDR1 is DFQATT and CDR2 is SNEGSKA (reference sequence). After removal of 2 bases from V and 1 base from J, the junction contained 7 bases not matched to a gene. The CDR3 loop reads CSARSPSGSSYEQYF. CDR3 nucleotides: TGCAGTGCTAGAAGTCCCAGCGGGAGTTCCTACGAGCAGTACTTC.

This clonotype was found many times. CDR3 sequence reads: CSARREGLAAYNEQFF. CDR3 DNA: TGCAGTGCTCGGAGAGAAGGACTAGCGGCCTACAATGAGCAGTTCTTC. The chain combines TRBV20-1 with TRBJ2-1, with 10 bases fitting TRBD2. CDR1 is DFQATT, CDR2 SNEGSKA, per germline (reference sequence). The length of the CDR3 is 16 residues. V shed 5 bases, J shed 2 bases, and the junction held 9 bases outside the gene matches.

This clonotype was observed at least ten times. J is TRBJ1-2 and V is TRBV10-3; 10 bases are shared with TRBD1. V shed 10 bases, J shed 7 bases, and the junction held 15 bases outside the gene matches. The germline V gene encodes CDR1 ENHRY and CDR2 SYGVKD. This CDR3 comprises 15 residues. Here the CDR3 reads CASTNPGQGLTGYTF. Written as DNA, the CDR3 is TGTGCCAGCACAAATCCGGGACAGGGGCTCACTGGCTACACCTTC.

This sequence joins TRBV29-1 and TRBJ2-1, with 10 bases aligning to TRBD1. The germline V gene has CDR1 SQVTM and CDR2 ANQGSEA. The CDR3 runs 13 residues. V shed 7 bases, J shed 7 bases, and the junction held 7 bases outside the gene matches. CDR3 in amino acids: CSGGGQGTNEQFF. CDR3 DNA sequence: TGCAGCGGAGGGGGACAGGGGACGAATGAGCAGTTCTTC.